Shown below are 17 T cell receptor beta chains from a single sample sequenced in a study of glioma-infiltrating T cells. Amplification of TCR alpha and beta CDR3 regions from RNA used iRepertoire nested multiplex PCR. TCRdb itself ran the multiplex PCR reads through MiXCR, one entry per CDR3 protein. This table holds roughly 350,000 distinct CDR3 sequences, around 38% found once. The sequenced material came from glioma tissue, nonneoplastic brain tissue, or PBMCs (not recorded which). Receptor source: a human donor with low-grade glioma or glioblastoma, undergoing nonglioma brain surgery, or in good health (not recorded which).

A note on this clonotype: A much larger clone differs by one base, so this may be a read error. The conserved phenylalanine or tryptophan is not found at the CDR3 terminus, so this likely reflects a read error. The rearrangement uses TRBV4-2 and TRBJ1-6, with no clear D. Trimming removed 5 bases at V and 4 bases at J, with 12 bases between. The germline CDR1 and CDR2 sequences are LGHNA and YNFKEQ. The CDR3 runs to 15 residues. The CDR3 protein is CASSLGQSYNSPLHL. CDR3 in DNA: TGTGCCAGCAGCTTAGGCCAGTCTTATAATTCACCCCTCCACTTG.

This clonotype was detected only a few times. The rearrangement links TRBV20-1 to TRBJ2-5; 7 bases match TRBD2. This CDR3 comprises 12 residues. Germline CDR1 reads DFQATT; CDR2 reads SNEGSKA (reference sequence). Trimming cost V 1 base and J 7 bases; bases outside gene matches: 3. The CDR3: CSARGLAGTQYF. DNA for the CDR3: TGCAGTGCTAGAGGACTAGCTGGGACCCAGTACTTC.

This clonotype was found a few times. The rearrangement joins TRBV27 to TRBJ1-2; tentative D call: TRBD1 (5 bases). Germline CDR1 is MNHEY and CDR2 is SMNVEV (reference sequence). The germline V and J ends were trimmed by 7 bases and 4 bases, with 19 bases remaining between them. This CDR3 spans 15 amino acids. The CDR3 DNA follows: TGTGCCAGCAAAGGGGTTGTGGGCAGCCCCTATGGCTACACCTTC. It yields the protein CASKGVVGSPYGYTF.

This clonotype was seen a few times. V gene TRBV15 combines with J gene TRBJ2-5, with D perhaps TRBD1 (6 bases). Trimming cost V 0 bases and J 2 bases, with 13 bases left between them. The germline V gene has CDR1 LNHNV and CDR2 YYDKDF (reference sequence). CDR3 length: 16 amino acids. This CDR3 is CATSREIERGQETQYF. The CDR3 coding sequence is TGTGCCACCAGCAGAGAAATCGAAAGGGGGCAAGAGACCCAGTACTTC.

As to this clonotype: At one end the junction does not follow the germline gene, possibly because of a read error. J is TRBJ1-2 and V is TRBV2, with 8 nucleotides matching TRBD1. Germline assignment: CDR1 SNHLY and CDR2 FYNNEI. The CDR3 is 15 residues long. The DNA of the CDR3 is TGTGCCAACAGTGACGGCGGACAGGGAAACTATGGCTACACCTTC. This gives the protein CANSDGGQGNYGYTF.

For this clonotype: Sequence at one end of the junction differs from germline and may be a read error. The rearrangement uses TRBV10-3 and TRBJ1-2, with 7 bases fitting TRBD1. Germline assignment: CDR1 ENHRY and CDR2 SYGVKD. This CDR3 is built from 14 residues. The DNA of the CDR3 is TGTGCCACGGGGACAGCCACACCGAACTATGGCCACGCCTTC. This translates into CATGTATPNYGHAF.

Points on this clonotype: At one end, the junction sequence differs from germline, possibly due to a read error. The V gene is TRBV20-1, the J gene TRBJ1-5; possible D gene TRBD1, 5 bases. CDR1 DFQATT and CDR2 SNEGSKA come from the germline V gene (reference sequence). The CDR3 extends over 15 amino acids. For the CDR3, the DNA is TGCAGTGCTAGGCCAGGTGGGGCTGGCAATCAGCCCAAGCATTTT. Encoded protein: CSARPGGAGNQPKHF.

This clonotype was picked up many times. This chain links TRBV28 with TRBJ2-7; the match to TRBD2 covers 8 bases. The CDR3 covers 15 residues. Germline assignment: CDR1 MDHEN and CDR2 SYDVKM. With V trimmed by 1 base and J by 4 bases, 6 bases remained unmatched. In nucleotides, the CDR3 is TGTGCCAGCAGTTTATTGGCGGGGGGCGTTTACGAGCAGTACTTC. It translates to CASSLLAGGVYEQYF.

Details on this clonotype: The conserved phenylalanine or tryptophan normally closing the CDR3 is absent here, so this likely arose from a read error. The V and J genes are TRBV20-1 and TRBJ2-7; 7 bases line up with TRBD2. Germline assignment: CDR1 DFQATT and CDR2 SNEGSKA (reference sequence). The CDR3 runs to 15 residues. The CDR3 DNA reads TGCAGTGCTAGAGGCGGGCGGGAGCGGTCCTACGATCAGTACTAC. This encodes CSARGGRERSYDQYY.

In this sample, this clonotype turned up a few times. The rearrangement links TRBV6-2 or TRBV6-3 to TRBJ2-5, with unresolved D. CDR1 MNHEY and CDR2 SVGEGT come from the germline V gene. CDR3 size: 12 residues. V lost 2 bases, J lost 5 bases, and 6 bases lay in between. CDR3 loop: CASSYPQETQYF. Written as DNA, the CDR3 is TGTGCCAGCAGTTACCCCCAGGAGACCCAGTACTTC.

The table lists this clonotype with many counts. CDR3 sequence: CASSLLVAGFTDTQYF. DNA for the CDR3: TGTGCCAGCAGTTTATTGGTAGCGGGATTCACAGATACGCAGTATTTT. The genes are TRBV27 and TRBJ2-3; 8 bases match TRBD2. Germline V gene lookup returns CDR1 MNHEY and CDR2 SMNVEV (reference sequence). The CDR3 loop spans 16 amino acids. Trimming took 1 base from V and 2 from J; bases not matched to a gene: 5.

The chain links TRBV7-9 to TRBJ2-7; possibly TRBD2 for D (5 bases). This CDR3 has 16 amino acids. Germline V gene lookup returns CDR1 SEHNR and CDR2 FQNEAQ (reference sequence). V was trimmed by 0 bases and J by 0 bases, leaving 12 bases between them. The CDR3 sequence: CASSLALLGSSYEQYF. The CDR3 coding sequence is TGTGCCAGCAGCTTAGCTCTGTTGGGGAGCTCCTACGAGCAGTACTTC. The variable domain in full, with the rest retrieved from reference TRBV7-9 and TRBJ2-7, is DTGVSQNPRHKITKRGQNVTFRCDPISEHNRLYWYRQTLGQGPEFLTYFQNEAQLEKSRLLSDRFSAERPKGSFSTLEIQRTEQGDSAMYLCASSLALLGSSYEQYFGPGTRLTVT.

This clonotype was detected ten times or more. This chain uses TRBV27 with TRBJ2-2; TRBD1 matches at 10 bases. CDR1 is MNHEY and CDR2 is SMNVEV in the germline V gene (reference sequence). The CDR3 consists of 14 residues. The V gene end was trimmed by 5 bases and the J gene end by 4 bases; junction bases not matched to a gene: 1. The CDR3 here is CASSGTGATGELFF. CDR3 in DNA: TGTGCCAGCAGTGGGACAGGGGCCACCGGGGAGCTGTTTTTT.

There are many counts of this clonotype. V usage is TRBV20-1 and J usage is TRBJ2-7; D is unresolved. The CDR3 is made up of 12 amino acids. The germline V gene has CDR1 DFQATT and CDR2 SNEGSKA (reference sequence). V shed 3 bases and J shed 5 bases, with 11 bases lying between them. The CDR3 DNA reads as TGCAGTGCTAGTAGGTCAGACGACGAGCAGTACTTC. Translated: CSASRSDDEQYF.

This clonotype was found many times. The conserved final phenylalanine or tryptophan is absent from the CDR3, which likely points to a read error. No DNA is shown, since the ends of the CDR3 on it are uncertain; the CDR3 is the one TCRdb lists. This rearrangement joins TRBV6-1 to TRBJ2-1; TRBD2, the table's D call, was not compared with the DNA. CDR1 is MNHNS and CDR2 is SASEGT in the germline V gene. Counting both end residues, the CDR3 totals 13 amino acids. The CDR3: CASSPLMGASAKL.

The rearrangement uses TRBV28 and TRBJ1-5; perhaps TRBD1 as D (6 bases). CDR3 length: 15 amino acids. Germline CDR1 MDHEN, CDR2 SYDVKM. V was cut by 6 bases and J by 0 bases, with 12 bases left in between. The CDR3: CASRPGGHSNQPQHF. As DNA, the CDR3 is TGTGCCAGCAGACCGGGGGGACATAGCAATCAGCCCCAGCATTTT. Drawing the rest from reference TRBV28 and TRBJ1-5, the complete variable domain is DVKVTQSSRYLVKRTGEKVFLECVQDMDHENMFWYRQDPGLGLRLIYFSYDVKMKEKGDIPEGYSVSREKKERFSLILESASTNQTSMYLCASRPGGHSNQPQHFGDGTRLSIL.

This sequence joins TRBV7-2 and TRBJ2-5; D uncertain. Trimming took 10 bases from V and 2 from J, leaving 23 bases between them. This CDR3 comprises 16 residues. CDR1 is SGHTA and CDR2 is FQGNSA in the germline V gene. The CDR3 nucleotides read TGTGCCACCCTCGTGTACGCCGGGCGGAAACAAGAGACCCAGTACTTC. Translated: CATLVYAGRKQETQYF.